The T cell receptor (beta chain) under discussion was sequenced for a study of blood T cell repertoires in COVID-19. Turning to the study itself: Donors in the United States, Italy and Spain gave samples during acute or convalescent COVID-19.

Original handling: The assay estimated nucleated cells by amplifying reference gene primers. Clones were sequenced by immunoSEQ multiplex PCR, and TCRdb holds only the in-frame ones, with some missing. From that table come the V and J calls and clone size; the DNA was used to work out D and trimming. Counted here are hundreds of thousands of clones, over 80% occurring once; the ten biggest clones make up 6.8%. Living in 24 US areas, the participants were between roughly 18 and 95 years of age. Cohort assignment relied on participant-reported clinical history. With 2 bases clipped from V and 1 base from J, the junction kept 5 bases outside the gene matches. This CDR3 contains 15 residues. The V gene's germline CDR1 is SGHNT and CDR2 YYREEE (reference sequence).

The source of this sequence is a woman aged 40-49 years who had recovered from COVID-19. Sequencing used PBMCs or T cells enriched from blood (not recorded which). The chain links TRBV5-4 to TRBJ1-1; TRBD1 aligns across 7 bases. The CDR3 loop is CASSFETGRNTEAFF. The CDR3 bases are TGTGCCAGCAGCTTCGAGACAGGGCGGAACACTGAAGCTTTCTTT.